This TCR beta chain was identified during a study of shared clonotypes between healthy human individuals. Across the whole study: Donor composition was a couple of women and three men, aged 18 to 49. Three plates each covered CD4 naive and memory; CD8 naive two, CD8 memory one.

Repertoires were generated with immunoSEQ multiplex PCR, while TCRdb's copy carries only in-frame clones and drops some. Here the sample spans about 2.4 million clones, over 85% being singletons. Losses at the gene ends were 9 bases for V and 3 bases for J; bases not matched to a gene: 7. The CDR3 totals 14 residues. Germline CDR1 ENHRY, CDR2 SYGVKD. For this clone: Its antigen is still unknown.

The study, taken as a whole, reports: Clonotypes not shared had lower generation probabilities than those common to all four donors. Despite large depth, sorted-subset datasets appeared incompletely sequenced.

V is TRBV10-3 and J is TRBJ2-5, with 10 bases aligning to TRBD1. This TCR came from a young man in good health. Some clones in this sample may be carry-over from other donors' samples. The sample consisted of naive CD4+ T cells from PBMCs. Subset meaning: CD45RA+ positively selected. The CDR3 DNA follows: TGTGCCATTAGAGCCGGGACAGGGGAAGAGACCCAGTACTTC. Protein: CAIRAGTGEETQYF.